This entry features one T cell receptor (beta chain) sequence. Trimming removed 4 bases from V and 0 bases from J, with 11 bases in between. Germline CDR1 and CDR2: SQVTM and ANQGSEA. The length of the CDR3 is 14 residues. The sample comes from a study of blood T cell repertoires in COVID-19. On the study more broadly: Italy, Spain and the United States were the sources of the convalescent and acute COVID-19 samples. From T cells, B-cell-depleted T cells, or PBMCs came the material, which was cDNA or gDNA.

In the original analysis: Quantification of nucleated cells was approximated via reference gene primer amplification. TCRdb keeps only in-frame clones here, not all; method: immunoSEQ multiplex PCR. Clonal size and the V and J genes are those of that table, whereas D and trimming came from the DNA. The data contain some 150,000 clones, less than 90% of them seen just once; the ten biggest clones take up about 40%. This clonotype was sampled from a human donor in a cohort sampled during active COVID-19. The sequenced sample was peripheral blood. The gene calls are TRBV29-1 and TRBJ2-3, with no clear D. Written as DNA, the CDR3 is TGCAGCGTTGGGGCAGGTGGGAGCACAGATACGCAGTATTTT. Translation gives CSVGAGGSTDTQYF.